The clone carrying this T cell receptor beta chain showed up just a few times. Its antigen remains unidentified. These data come from a study of identical twins. From the 5' RACE reads, TCRdb called clonotypes with MiXCR, one entry per CDR3 protein. Here the sample spans 400,000 to 650,000 distinct CDR3 sequences, about 20% being singletons. Study-level results: There were fewer insertions in abundant cord blood beta clonotypes, but memory repertoires showed no such pattern. Excess low generation probability was seen in twin-shared out-of-frame alpha sequences.

The CDR3 covers 14 residues. V lost 5 bases to trimming and J lost 4 bases, with 16 bases between them. Germline loops: CDR1 DFQATT, CDR2 SNEGSKA (reference sequence). Another study also made use of these data, one on T cells expressing NK-cell markers. That paper adds: Repertoire data for TCR beta were derived from sorted T cells (CD3+CD56+NKG2C+, CD3+CD56+NKG2C- and CD3+CD56-NKG2C+). In several donors, dominant clonotypes made up about 25-65% of CD3+CD56-NKG2C+ cells.

The sample comprised CD4+ T cells sorted from blood. The chain combines TRBV20-1 with TRBJ2-3; a possible D gene is TRBD2 (6 bases). This TCR came from a woman younger than 35 in good health. The CDR3 is CSASDGRGADTQYF. Written as DNA, the CDR3 is TGCAGTGCTTCCGATGGGCGGGGAGCAGATACGCAGTATTTT.